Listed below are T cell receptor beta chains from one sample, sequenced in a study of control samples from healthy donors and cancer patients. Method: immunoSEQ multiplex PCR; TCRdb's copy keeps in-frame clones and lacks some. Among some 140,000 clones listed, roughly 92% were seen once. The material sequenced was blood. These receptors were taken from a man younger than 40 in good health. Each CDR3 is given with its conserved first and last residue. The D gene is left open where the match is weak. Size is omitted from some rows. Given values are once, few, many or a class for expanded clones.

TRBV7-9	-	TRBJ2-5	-	CASSPRVARQETQYF	TGTGCCAGCAGCCCTCGGGTAGCGCGCCAAGAGACCCAGTACTTC
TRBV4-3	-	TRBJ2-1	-	CASSQDVDGRYYNEQFF	TGCGCCAGCAGCCAAGATGTCGACGGGCGATACTACAATGAGCAGTTCTTC
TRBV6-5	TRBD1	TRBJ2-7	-	CASSYSGTESSYEQYF	TGTGCCAGCAGTTACTCGGGGACAGAAAGCTCCTACGAGCAGTACTTC
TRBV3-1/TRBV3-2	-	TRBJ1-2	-	CASSQDQGREYGYTF	TGTGCCAGCAGCCAAGACCAGGGCAGGGAGTATGGCTACACCTTC
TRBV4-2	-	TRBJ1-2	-	CASSQDPQVPYGYTF	TGTGCCAGCAGCCAAGATCCACAGGTCCCTTATGGCTACACCTTC
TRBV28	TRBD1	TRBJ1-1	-	CASSLSRTGTTEAFF	TGTGCCAGCAGTTTATCTCGGACAGGGACCACTGAAGCTTTCTTT
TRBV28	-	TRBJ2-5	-	CASSPKGGFGETQYF	TGTGCCAGCAGCCCCAAGGGGGGCTTCGGGGAGACCCAGTACTTC
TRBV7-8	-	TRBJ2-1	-	CAATHQAGGEQFF	TGTGCAGCAACTCATCAAGCCGGCGGTGAGCAGTTCTTC
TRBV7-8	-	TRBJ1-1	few	CASSSVSGAVTEAFF	TGTGCCAGCAGTTCCGTTTCTGGGGCAGTCACTGAAGCTTTCTTT
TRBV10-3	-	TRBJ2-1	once	CAISESETYNEQFF	TGTGCCATCAGTGAGTCAGAGACGTACAATGAGCAGTTCTTC
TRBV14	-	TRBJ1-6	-	CASRRRGDSPLHF	TGTGCCAGCAGAAGAAGGGGGGATTCACCCCTCCACTTT
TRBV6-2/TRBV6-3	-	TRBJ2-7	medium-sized	CASSLSGPFYEQYF	TGTGCCAGCAGTCTTAGCGGCCCCTTCTACGAGCAGTACTTC
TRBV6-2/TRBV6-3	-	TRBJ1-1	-	CASNYRGWGHLNTEAFF	TGTGCCAGCAATTATCGTGGGTGGGGACACTTGAACACTGAAGCTTTCTTT
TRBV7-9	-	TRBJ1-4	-	CASSAWPNEKLFF	TGTGCCAGCAGCGCATGGCCTAATGAAAAACTGTTTTTT
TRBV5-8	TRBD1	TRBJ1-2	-	CASSATGGYNYGYTF	TGTGCCAGCAGCGCGACAGGGGGCTACAACTATGGCTACACCTTC
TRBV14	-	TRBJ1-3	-	CASSQVWAGNTIYF	TGTGCCAGCAGCCAAGTCTGGGCCGGAAACACCATATATTTT
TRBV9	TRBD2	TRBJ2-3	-	CASSVTSGADTQYF	TGTGCCAGCAGCGTGACTAGCGGAGCAGATACGCAGTATTTT
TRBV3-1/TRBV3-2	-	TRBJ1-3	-	CASSQPREGGPSAVGNTIYF	TGTGCCAGCAGCCAACCCCGGGAGGGAGGCCCATCCGCAGTCGGAAACACCATATATTTT
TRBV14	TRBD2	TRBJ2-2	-	CASSRAGLTGELFF	TGTGCCAGCAGCCGAGCGGGACTCACCGGGGAGCTGTTTTTT
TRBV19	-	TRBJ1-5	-	CASTTGLNQPQHF	TGTGCCAGTACCACAGGGCTTAATCAGCCCCAGCATTTT
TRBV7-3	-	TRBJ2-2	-	CASSPKNTGELFF	TGTGCCAGCAGCCCGAAAAATACCGGGGAGCTGTTTTTT
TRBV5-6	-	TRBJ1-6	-	CASRGQRNSPLHF	TGTGCCAGCAGGGGCCAGAGAAATTCACCCCTCCACTTT
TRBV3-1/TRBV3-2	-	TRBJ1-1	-	CASSRRETEAFF	TGTGCCAGCAGCCGCAGGGAGACTGAAGCTTTCTTT
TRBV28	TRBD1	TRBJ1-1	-	CASSLLGTGGTEAFF	TGTGCCAGCAGTTTACTCGGGACAGGGGGCACTGAAGCTTTCTTT
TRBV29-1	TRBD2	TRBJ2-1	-	CSVGLAGGTYNEQFF	TGCAGCGTGGGACTAGCGGGAGGTACCTACAATGAGCAGTTCTTC
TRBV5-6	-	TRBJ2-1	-	CASSLDLEQFF	TGTGCCAGCAGCTTAGATCTTGAGCAGTTCTTC
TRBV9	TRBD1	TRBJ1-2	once	CASSVGGRGDYGYTF	TGTGCCAGCAGCGTAGGGGGCAGGGGGGACTATGGCTACACCTTC
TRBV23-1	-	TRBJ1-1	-	CASSGGTVTEAFF	TGCGCCAGCAGCGGTGGGACCGTCACTGAAGCTTTCTTT
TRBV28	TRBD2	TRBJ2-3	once	CASSLAGGTQYF	TGTGCCAGCAGTCTAGCGGGAGGTACGCAGTATTTT
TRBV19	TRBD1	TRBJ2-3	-	CASSVTGYTDTQYF	TGTGCCAGTAGCGTGACAGGGTACACAGATACGCAGTATTTT
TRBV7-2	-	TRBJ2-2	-	CASRPQGLNTGELFF	TGTGCCAGCAGACCACAGGGCCTGAACACCGGGGAGCTGTTTTTT
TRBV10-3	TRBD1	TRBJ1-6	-	CAISDRGTGDSPLHF	TGTGCCATCAGTGATCGAGGGACAGGGGATTCACCCCTCCACTTT
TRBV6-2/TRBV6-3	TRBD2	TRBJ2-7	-	CASSRLADTYEQYF	TGTGCCAGCAGTCGGCTAGCGGACACCTACGAGCAGTACTTC
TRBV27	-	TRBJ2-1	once	CASSLGIGLYNEQFF	TGTGCCAGCAGTTTAGGTATCGGGCTGTACAATGAGCAGTTCTTC
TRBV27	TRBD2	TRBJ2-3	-	CASSLVALAATTDTQYF	TGTGCCAGCAGTTTAGTGGCACTAGCGGCCACCACAGATACGCAGTATTTT
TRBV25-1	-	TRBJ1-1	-	CASRRDSKNTEAFF	TGTGCCAGCAGAAGGGACTCCAAGAACACTGAAGCTTTCTTT
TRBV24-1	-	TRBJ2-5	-	CATSDPRLGETQYF	TGTGCCACCAGTGATCCCAGACTAGGAGAGACCCAGTACTTC
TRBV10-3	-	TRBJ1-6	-	CAISEKGGVSPLHF	TGTGCCATCAGTGAAAAGGGTGGTGTGTCACCCCTCCACTTT
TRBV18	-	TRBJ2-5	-	CASSPEEYEETQYF	TGTGCCAGCTCCCCTGAGGAATACGAGGAGACCCAGTACTTC
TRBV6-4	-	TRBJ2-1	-	CASSPSDSYNEQFF	TGTGCCAGCAGCCCAAGTGACTCCTACAATGAGCAGTTCTTC
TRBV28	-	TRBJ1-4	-	CATFNTALPEKLFF	TGTGCCACCTTCAACACAGCCCTGCCCGAAAAACTGTTTTTT
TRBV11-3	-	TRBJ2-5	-	CASSPRAGETQYF	TGTGCCAGCAGTCCTAGGGCAGGGGAGACCCAGTACTTC
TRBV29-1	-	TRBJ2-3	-	CSVGLGLRTDTQYF	TGCAGCGTTGGGTTGGGACTCCGGACAGATACGCAGTATTTT
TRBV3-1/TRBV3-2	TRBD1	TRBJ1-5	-	CASSLGTVSRPQHF	TGTGCCAGCAGCCTAGGGACAGTAAGTCGGCCCCAGCATTTT
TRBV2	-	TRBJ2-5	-	CASNREQVETQYF	TGTGCCAGCAATAGGGAACAGGTGGAGACCCAGTACTTC
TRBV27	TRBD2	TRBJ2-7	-	CASSFLTSGRASEQYF	TGTGCCAGCAGTTTCCTAACTAGCGGGAGGGCCAGCGAGCAGTACTTC
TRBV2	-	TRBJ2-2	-	CASGRNTGELFF	TGTGCCAGCGGACGGAACACCGGGGAGCTGTTTTTT
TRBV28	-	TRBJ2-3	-	CASSPSEGFVGTQYF	TGTGCCAGCAGTCCCTCCGAGGGGTTTGTGGGGACGCAGTATTTT
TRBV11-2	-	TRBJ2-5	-	CASSLWGVQETQYF	TGTGCCAGCAGCTTATGGGGGGTCCAAGAGACCCAGTACTTC
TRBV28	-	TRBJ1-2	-	CASRPRLDRANGYTF	TGTGCCAGCAGACCCCGGCTTGACAGAGCTAATGGCTACACCTTC
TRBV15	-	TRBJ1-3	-	CATSRGGTGNTIYF	TGTGCCACCAGCAGAGGAGGTACCGGAAACACCATATATTTT
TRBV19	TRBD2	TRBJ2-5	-	CASSRSAGVETQYF	TGTGCCAGTAGTCGGTCAGCGGGAGTGGAGACCCAGTACTTC
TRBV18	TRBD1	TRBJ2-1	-	CASSPPLLAGGYNEQFF	TGTGCCAGCTCACCACCGCTTTTGGCAGGGGGCTACAATGAGCAGTTCTTC
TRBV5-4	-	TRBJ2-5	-	CASSLNQETQYF	TGTGCCAGCAGCTTAAACCAAGAGACCCAGTACTTC
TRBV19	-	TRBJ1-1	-	CASKATGTENTEAFF	TGTGCCAGTAAGGCTACCGGGACGGAAAACACTGAAGCTTTCTTT